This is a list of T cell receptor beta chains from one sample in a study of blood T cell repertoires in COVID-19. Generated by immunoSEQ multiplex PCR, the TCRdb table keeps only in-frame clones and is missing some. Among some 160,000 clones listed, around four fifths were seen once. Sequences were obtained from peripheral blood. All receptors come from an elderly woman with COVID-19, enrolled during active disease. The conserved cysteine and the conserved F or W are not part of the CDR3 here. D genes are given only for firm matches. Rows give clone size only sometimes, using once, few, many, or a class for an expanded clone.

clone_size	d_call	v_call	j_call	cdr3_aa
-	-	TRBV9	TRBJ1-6	ASSAGLLPNSPLH
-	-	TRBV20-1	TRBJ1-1	SASWQMNTEAF
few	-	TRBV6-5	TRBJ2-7	ASRGRGVSYEQY
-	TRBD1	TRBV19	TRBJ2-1	ASSRGQGDVLNEQF
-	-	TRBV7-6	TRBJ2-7	ASSLAGRLYEQY
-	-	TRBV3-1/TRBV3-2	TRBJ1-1	ASSPFRNTEAF
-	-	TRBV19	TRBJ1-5	ASSSPNRDGGNQPQH
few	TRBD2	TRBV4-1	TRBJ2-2	ASSQDWGAGGLNTGELF
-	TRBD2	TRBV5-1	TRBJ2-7	ASSDSGSSYEQY
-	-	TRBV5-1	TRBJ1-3	ASSLFGRGDTIY
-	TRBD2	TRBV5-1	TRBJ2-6	ASSLIRTSGGSGANVLT
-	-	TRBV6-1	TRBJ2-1	ASSDLLLADEQF
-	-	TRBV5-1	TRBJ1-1	ASSLGGLPGNTEAF
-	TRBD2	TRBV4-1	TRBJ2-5	ASSQGAERGLGETQY
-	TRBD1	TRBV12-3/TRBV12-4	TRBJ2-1	ASSPPGGNEQF
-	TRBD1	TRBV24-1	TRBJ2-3	ATSETGGAGDTQY
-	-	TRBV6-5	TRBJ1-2	ASRTTADYGYT
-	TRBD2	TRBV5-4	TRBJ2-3	ASRPGTSGGARTQY
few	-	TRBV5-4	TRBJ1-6	ASSLTKTNSPLH
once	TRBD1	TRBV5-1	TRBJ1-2	ASSSDRDGYT
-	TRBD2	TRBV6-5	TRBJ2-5	ASSPAGGGKETQY
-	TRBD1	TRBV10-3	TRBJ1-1	ASRQGSTEAF
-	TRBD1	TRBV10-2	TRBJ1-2	ASARDSYGYT
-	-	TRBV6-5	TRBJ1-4	TSNTGGREKLF
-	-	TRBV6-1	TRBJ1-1	ASSEYSYTEAF
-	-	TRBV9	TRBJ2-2	ASSAMGGAPTGELF
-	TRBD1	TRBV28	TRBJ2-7	ATALTGEGAH
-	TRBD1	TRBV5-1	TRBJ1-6	ASSGGDRGFYNSPLH
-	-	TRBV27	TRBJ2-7	ASGFGSMVGLN
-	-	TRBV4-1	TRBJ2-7	ASSQGVRMGEEEQY
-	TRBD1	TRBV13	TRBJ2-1	ASSLAYRGIEQF
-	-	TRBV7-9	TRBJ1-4	ASSPIGATNEKLF
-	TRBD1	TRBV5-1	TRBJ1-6	ASSASGTGRPGSPLH
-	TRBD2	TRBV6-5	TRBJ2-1	ASRGGLNEQF
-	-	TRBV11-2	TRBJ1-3	ASSLGGVGSGNTIY
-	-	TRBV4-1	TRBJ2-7	ASRPHRDAYEQY